The rows below give T cell receptor beta chains drawn from one sample of a study of technical replicates of blood from four donors. Data came from immunoSEQ multiplex PCR; TCRdb stores just in-frame clones and leaves some out. The sample holds under 95,000 clones; approximately 90% are singletons and the top ten take about 0.4%. What was sequenced was T cells isolated from PBMCs. The receptors derive from a human donor in good health. CDR3s include the opening cysteine and the closing phenylalanine or tryptophan. A D gene is named only where the DNA matches it firmly. The size field is filled for only some rows; it gives once, few, many or a size class.

>-|TRBV4-2|TRBJ2-5|once
TGTGCCAGCAGTAAAGGCCCCGGGACACTTGAGACCCAGTACTTC
CASSKGPGTLETQYF
>TRBD2|TRBV28|TRBJ2-7|-
TGTGCCAGCAGTTTATTAGCGGGTGCCTACGAGCAGTACTTC
CASSLLAGAYEQYF
>TRBD1|TRBV27|TRBJ1-1|-
TGTGCCAGCAGTTTAAACAGGGGCAACACTGAAGCTTTCTTT
CASSLNRGNTEAFF
>-|TRBV14|TRBJ2-7|-
TGTGCCAGCAGCCAAGCTTTAGGGGCCTACGAGCAGTACTTC
CASSQALGAYEQYF
>TRBD1|TRBV2|TRBJ1-4|-
TGTGCCAGCAGTGGACAGGGAGGAAAACTGTTTTTT
CASSGQGGKLFF
>TRBD1|TRBV4-3|TRBJ2-7|-
TGCGCCAGCAGCCAAGGGACAGGGAGGCACGAGCAGTACTTC
CASSQGTGRHEQYF
>TRBD1|TRBV18|TRBJ1-2|-
TGTGCCAGCTCACCGAGCGGGGGACAGGGCCCCAACTATGGCTACACCTTC
CASSPSGGQGPNYGYTF
>-|TRBV7-7|TRBJ2-7|-
TGTGCCAGCAGCTTAGCCCCGGGACACATCTACGAGCAGTACTTC
CASSLAPGHIYEQYF
>TRBD1|TRBV19|TRBJ2-4|once
TGTGCCAGTAGTCCAATCCGGGACAGGGAACTACCTAAAAACATTCAGTACTTC
CASSPIRDRELPKNIQYF
>TRBD1|TRBV11-2|TRBJ1-2|-
TGTGCCAGCAGCCCAAGGACAGGGATGGCCTATGGCTACACCTTC
CASSPRTGMAYGYTF
>-|TRBV28|TRBJ2-5|-
TGTGCCAGCAGTACGACCCCTGACAGGTCAGAGACCCAGTACTTC
CASSTTPDRSETQYF
>TRBD1|TRBV7-2|TRBJ2-1|-
TGTGCCAGCAGCTCCGGGACAGGGGGCCTTAATGAGCAGTTCTTC
CASSSGTGGLNEQFF
>-|TRBV5-8|TRBJ1-2|few
TGTGCCAGCAGCATTAACGGACATAACTATGGCTACACCTTC
CASSINGHNYGYTF
>TRBD2|TRBV7-2|TRBJ2-7|-
TGTGCCAGCAGCTTAGGACTAGCGGGGAACTACGAGCAGTACTTC
CASSLGLAGNYEQYF
>TRBD2|TRBV2|TRBJ2-7|-
TGTGCCAGCAGTCTGGAACTAGCGGGAGACCGCCTCGAGCAGTACTTC
CASSLELAGDRLEQYF
>TRBD1|TRBV4-2|TRBJ2-1|-
TGTGCCAGCAGCCACGGACCGGGACAGAACAATGAGCAGTTCTTC
CASSHGPGQNNEQFF
>-|TRBV28|TRBJ1-5|once
TGTGCCAGCGGCAGGGGTAATCAGCCCCAGCATTTT
CASGRGNQPQHF
>TRBD1|TRBV2|TRBJ2-2|-
TGTGCCACCATGGGACAGCTCACCGGGGAGCTGTTTTTT
CATMGQLTGELFF
>-|TRBV7-2|TRBJ2-2|-
TGTGCCAGCAGCACCCTTACAGGGACCACCGGGGAGCTGTTTTTT
CASSTLTGTTGELFF
>TRBD2|TRBV5-6|TRBJ2-7|-
TGTGCCAGCAGCTTGGGCGGGAGCTCCTACGAGCAGTACTTC
CASSLGGSSYEQYF
>TRBD2|TRBV28|TRBJ2-1|-
TGTGCCAGCAGTTTACTGGCGGGAGGTGTCGGGAATGAGCAGTTCTTC
CASSLLAGGVGNEQFF
>-|TRBV30|TRBJ2-2|-
TGTGCCTGGAGTGTCAGGGTTACGAACACCGGGGAGCTGTTTTTT
CAWSVRVTNTGELFF
>-|TRBV30|TRBJ1-1|-
TGTGCCTGCAAGGGGTTCATGAACACTGAAGCTTTCTTT
CACKGFMNTEAFF
>-|TRBV18|TRBJ2-7|-
TGTGCCAGCTCACCAGTGCATAGCTCCTACGAGCAGTACTTC
CASSPVHSSYEQYF
>TRBD2|TRBV19|TRBJ2-5|-
TGTGCCAGCCAGGGACTAGCGGGAGAAGAGACCCAGTACTTC
CASQGLAGEETQYF
>-|TRBV7-8|TRBJ1-2|-
TGTGCCAGCAGCCCCTTTAACTACACCTTC
CASSPFNYTF
>-|TRBV12-5|TRBJ2-7|-
TGTGCTAGTGGTTTGGCCCATACAGGGCCCAGCCTCCCCTCAAGCTCCTACGAGCAGTACTTC
CASGLAHTGPSLPSSSYEQYF
>-|TRBV10-3|TRBJ2-3|-
TGTGCCATCAGTGAATCGGGTGGACGAGGGGGTACGCAGTATTTT
CAISESGGRGGTQYF
>TRBD1|TRBV18|TRBJ1-5|-
TGTGCCAGCTCACAGAGACCCGGGACAGGCAATCAGCCCCAGCATTTT
CASSQRPGTGNQPQHF
>-|TRBV5-1|TRBJ1-2|-
TGCGCCAGCAGTTACGACGGGAACTATGGCTACACCTTC
CASSYDGNYGYTF
>-|TRBV18|TRBJ1-1|few
TGTGCCAGCTCACCAACAGGGTTAACGGACACTGAAGCTTTCTTT
CASSPTGLTDTEAFF
>TRBD2|TRBV5-4|TRBJ2-1|-
TGTGCCAGCAGCCGTCGGACTAGCGGATACCTTGCGAATGAGCAGTTCTTC
CASSRRTSGYLANEQFF
>-|TRBV6-5|TRBJ2-7|-
TGTGCCAGCACAAGGGGGACTACAAGCTACGAGCAGTACTTC
CASTRGTTSYEQYF
>-|TRBV10-3|TRBJ2-3|-
TGTGCCATCAGTGGATTAGCGGACACAGATACGCAGTATTTT
CAISGLADTDTQYF
>-|TRBV7-3|TRBJ1-2|-
TGTGCCAGCAGCTTAGCTCTTCAGGGAAAAGATGGCTACACCTTC
CASSLALQGKDGYTF
>-|TRBV7-9|TRBJ2-3|-
TGTGCCAGCAGCTTAGCCCAGGGGCGGGAGCGGTATACGCAGTATTTT
CASSLAQGRERYTQYF
>-|TRBV27|TRBJ2-3|-
TGTGCCAGCAGTTCCCAGGGTATCACCACAGATACGCAGTATTTT
CASSSQGITTDTQYF
>-|TRBV6-1|TRBJ2-2|-
TGTGCCAGCAGGGGGAGTTCGAACACCGGGGAGCTGTTTTTT
CASRGSSNTGELFF
>-|TRBV20-1|TRBJ2-7|once
TGCAGTGCCCTTGACAGCTACGAGCAGTACTTC
CSALDSYEQYF
>-|TRBV2|TRBJ2-3|-
TGTGCCAGCATCCAATTCACAGATACGCAGTATTTT
CASIQFTDTQYF
>-|TRBV5-1|TRBJ2-7|-
TGCGCCAGCAGCTTGAACGTTCCTACCCAATCGAGCTCCTACGAGCAGTACTTC
CASSLNVPTQSSSYEQYF
>-|TRBV12-2|TRBJ1-5|-
TGTGCAGCCTATAGTGAAGGCTTGACAGGCAATCAGCCCCAGCATTTT
CAAYSEGLTGNQPQHF
>-|TRBV10-3|TRBJ2-7|-
TGTGCCATCAGTACAGGGTACGAGCAGTACTTC
CAISTGYEQYF
>TRBD1|TRBV6-4|TRBJ1-2|-
TGTGCCCCCCGAAAGGACAGGGAATATGGCTACACCTTC
CAPRKDREYGYTF
>TRBD1|TRBV4-2|TRBJ2-1|-
TGTGCCAGCAGCCAGTACAGGGGTGATGAGCAGTTCTTC
CASSQYRGDEQFF
>TRBD1|TRBV4-3|TRBJ1-2|few
TGCGCCAGCAGCCACCTGGACAGGGACTATGGCTACACCTTC
CASSHLDRDYGYTF
>-|TRBV6-5|TRBJ2-2|-
TGTGCCAGCACCCTCTACGGGGAGCTGTTTTTT
CASTLYGELFF
>-|TRBV5-6|TRBJ1-5|-
TGTGCCAGCAGCCTCTGGACTTCAAATCAGCCCCAGCATTTT
CASSLWTSNQPQHF
>TRBD2|TRBV27|TRBJ2-7|once
TGTGCCAGCAGTTACGGCGGGAGCCCCTACGAGCAGTACTTC
CASSYGGSPYEQYF